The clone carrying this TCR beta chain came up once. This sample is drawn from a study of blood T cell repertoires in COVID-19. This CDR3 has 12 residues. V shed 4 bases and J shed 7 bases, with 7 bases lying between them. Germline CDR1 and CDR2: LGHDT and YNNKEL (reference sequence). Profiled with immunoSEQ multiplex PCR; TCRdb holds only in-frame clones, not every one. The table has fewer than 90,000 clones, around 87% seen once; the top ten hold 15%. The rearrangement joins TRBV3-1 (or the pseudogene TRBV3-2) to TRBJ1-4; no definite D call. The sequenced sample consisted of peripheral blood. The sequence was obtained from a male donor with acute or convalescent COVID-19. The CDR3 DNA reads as TGTGCCAGCAGCCCTCGGGGTGAAAAACTGTTTTTT. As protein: CASSPRGEKLFF.